Listed below are T cell receptor beta chains from one sample, sequenced in a study of T cell repertoires in cytomegalovirus infection. TCRdb used MiXCR to reprocess the reads, holding one entry per CDR3 protein. The sample comprises about 230,000 distinct CDR3 sequences, roughly 22% of which are singletons, and 15% to 20% rests with the top ten. The material sequenced was CD8+ T cells from PBMCs. These receptor sequences come from a human donor in good health (CMV status not recorded). Some clones in this sample may be carry-over from other donors' samples. The CDR3 runs from the conserved cysteine through the conserved F or W. The order of the fields is J gene, D gene, V gene, clone size, CDR3 DNA, CDR3 protein. D genes are given only for firm matches. Some rows have no size entry. The others give once, few or many, or a class for an expanded clone.

>TRBJ2-1|TRBD2|TRBV27|-
TGTGCCAGCAGTTTCGGACTAGACGGCTCCTACAATGAGCAGTTCTTC
CASSFGLDGSYNEQFF
>TRBJ2-1|-|TRBV20-1|-
TGCAGTGCTAGTTACACAGCTAACTCCTACAATGAGCAGTTCTTC
CSASYTANSYNEQFF
>TRBJ1-1|TRBD1|TRBV20-1|-
TGCAGTGCTCGTGACAGGGAGGTGAACACTGAAGCTTTCTTT
CSARDREVNTEAFF
>TRBJ2-1|-|TRBV4-1|few
TGCGCCAGCAGCCAAGGTAGAGAGCAGTTCTTC
CASSQGREQFF
>TRBJ2-5|-|TRBV7-9|many
TGTGCCAGCAGCCCCCTGTTACTGGAGACCCAGTACTTC
CASSPLLLETQYF
>TRBJ1-5|TRBD1|TRBV5-3|-
TGTGCCAGCAGCCTCCGGGACAGGACATTCGCTAGCAATCAGCCCCAGCATTTT
CASSLRDRTFASNQPQHF
>TRBJ2-3|-|TRBV19|once
TGTGCCAGTACACCTGGGAGTTCCTTCACAGATACGCAGTATTTT
CASTPGSSFTDTQYF
>TRBJ2-3|TRBD1|TRBV5-1|-
TGCGCCAGCAGCACGCGACAGGGGGCCATCACAGATACGCAGTATTTT
CASSTRQGAITDTQYF
>TRBJ2-1|TRBD1|TRBV10-2|-
TGCGCCAGCAGAAGACAGGGGTACAATGAGCAGTTCTTC
CASRRQGYNEQFF
>TRBJ1-1|-|TRBV19|few
TGTGCCAGTAGTATAGTACGCGGGGGCCGCGGCATGAACACTGAAGCTTTCTTT
CASSIVRGGRGMNTEAFF
>TRBJ2-4|-|TRBV7-4|many
TGTGCCAGCAGCGAAACGGCGCGAGACACCCTAGCCAAAAACATTCAGTACTTC
CASSETARDTLAKNIQYF
>TRBJ2-7|TRBD1|TRBV20-1|-
TGCAGTGCTAGGACAGGGGTAAACTACGAGCAGTACTTC
CSARTGVNYEQYF
>TRBJ2-5|-|TRBV6-1|-
TGTGCCAGCAGTGAAGCGGTCGCGGGGGAGACCCAGTACTTC
CASSEAVAGETQYF
>TRBJ2-2|-|TRBV7-6|many
TGTGCCAGCAGCTTAGTAGGGGGTGAATACACCGGGGAGCTGTTTTTT
CASSLVGGEYTGELFF
>TRBJ2-2|-|TRBV5-4|many
TGTGCCAGCAGCAGTACCACAGGGTACACCGGGGAGCTGTTTTTT
CASSSTTGYTGELFF
>TRBJ2-1|TRBD1|TRBV10-3|-
TGTGCCATCAGTGAAAGGGACAGGGAGGACAATGAGCAGTTCTTC
CAISERDREDNEQFF
>TRBJ2-7|-|TRBV25-1|-
TGTGCCAGCAGTTTGCAAGGGACAAACTCCTACGAGCAGTACTTC
CASSLQGTNSYEQYF